This T cell receptor beta chain was identified during a study of blood T cell repertoires in COVID-19. Germline assignment: CDR1 MRHNA and CDR2 SNTAGT. J gave up 6 bases and V 0 bases, and 2 bases lay outside the gene matches. CDR3 length equals 15 residues. TCRdb's table, derived via immunoSEQ multiplex PCR, lists solely in-frame clones and lacks some. The sample has some 250,000 clones; 70% to 90% are singletons. On this clone itself: In the same sample, other DNA sequences code for this CDR3.

The V gene is TRBV6-4, the J gene TRBJ2-1, with 10 bases that match TRBD2. Sequenced: peripheral blood. The sequence came from a woman in her thirties with acute or convalescent COVID-19. The CDR3 region has the DNA TGTGCCAGCAGTGACTCGACTAGCGGGTCCAATGAGCAGTTCTTC. Its protein product is CASSDSTSGSNEQFF.